This T cell receptor beta chain is drawn from a study of blood T cell repertoires in COVID-19. Sequencing used immunoSEQ multiplex PCR; TCRdb keeps in-frame clones, though not all of them. The sample carries roughly 150,000 clones, around 89% recorded once. Trimming took 0 bases from V and 6 from J; bases not matched to a gene: 5. The germline V gene has CDR1 SGHNT and CDR2 YYREEE (reference sequence). CDR3 length: 15 residues. This sequence was found in a man in his fifties or sixties with acute or convalescent COVID-19. The chain recombines TRBV5-4 with TRBJ2-2; 7 bases agree with TRBD2. Sequenced input: peripheral blood. The CDR3 loop is CASSLAVGGAGELFF. The CDR3 DNA is TGTGCCAGCAGCTTGGCGGTGGGGGGGGCCGGGGAGCTGTTTTTT. The entire variable domain, with the rest obtained from reference TRBV5-4 and TRBJ2-2, is as follows: ETGVTQSPTHLIKTRGQQVTLRCSSQSGHNTVSWYQQALGQGPQFIFQYYREEENGRGNFPPRFSGLQFPNYSSELNVNALELDDSALYLCASSLAVGGAGELFFGEGSRLTVL.